This record covers a single T cell receptor (beta chain). This sample stems from a study of tumor and adjacent non-tumor tissue in lung cancer. V lost 4 bases and J lost 8; bases outside the gene matches: 9. The CDR3 contains 14 residues. Per the germline V gene, CDR1 is MDHEN and CDR2 is SYDVKM. RNA was extracted from bulk tissue without any cell sorting. A modified ARM-PCR protocol with three rounds of nested PCR amplified TCRbeta. TCRdb processed the multiplex PCR reads anew with MiXCR; each CDR3 protein has one entry. The table includes fewer than 130,000 distinct CDR3 sequences, over 75% detected once.

This sequence was found in a man aged 70 or older with non-small cell lung cancer. Sample: lung tumor tissue. V usage is TRBV28 and J usage is TRBJ2-3; 7 nucleotides line up with TRBD1. CDR3 in DNA: TGTGCCAGCAGTTCTCGGGACAGAAGAATTACGCAGTATTTT. Protein: CASSSRDRRITQYF.